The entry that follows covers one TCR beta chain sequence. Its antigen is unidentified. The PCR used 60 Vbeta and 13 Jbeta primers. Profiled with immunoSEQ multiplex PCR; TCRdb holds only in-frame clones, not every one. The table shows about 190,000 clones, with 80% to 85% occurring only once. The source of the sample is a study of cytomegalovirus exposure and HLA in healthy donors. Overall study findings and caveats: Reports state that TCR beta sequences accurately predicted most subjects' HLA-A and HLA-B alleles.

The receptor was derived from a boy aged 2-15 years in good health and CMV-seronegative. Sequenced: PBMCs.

The CDR3 region has the DNA TGTGCCAGCAGGTCAGGGGCAACGGGCTACACCTTC. Its protein is CASRSGATGYTF. V gene TRBV6-5 combines with J gene TRBJ1-2, with D perhaps matching TRBD1 (6 bases). In germline, CDR1 is MNHEY, CDR2 SVGAGI. Trimming took 6 bases from V and 8 from J, leaving 13 bases between them. The CDR3 is 12 residues long.